This TCR beta chain derives from a study of Graves' ophthalmopathy and Graves' hyperthyroidism. Broader study findings: Blood shared most expanded thyroid clonotypes above 0.001 frequency. The model predicted ophthalmopathy progression with around 69% sensitivity and around 72% specificity.

In this sample, this clonotype turned up a few times. The antigen remains undetermined. CDR3 regions of TCR beta were amplified from RNA transcripts. Following a first-round RT-PCR that used HTBI primers, a second-round multiplex PCR was carried out. TCRdb re-analysed the multiplex PCR reads in MiXCR, keeping a single row per CDR3 protein. The sample holds approximately 210,000 distinct CDR3 sequences, 25% to 30% seen once. The germline V gene has CDR1 SGHTA and CDR2 FQGTGA. The J segment lost 5 bases and the V segment lost 2 bases, leaving 7 bases of the junction unmatched. This CDR3 is built from 15 residues. Ophthalmopathy was moderately-to-severely active, CAS at least 3, NOSPECS at least 4, lasting under 3 months. Patients were excluded if they had other autoimmune diseases or uncontrolled infections, and likewise if pregnancy or lactation applied.

This clonotype was obtained from a middle-aged man with Graves' ophthalmopathy. The specimen was peripheral blood. This chain uses TRBV7-3 with TRBJ2-5, with 8 bases matching TRBD2. The CDR3 sequence is CASSLVGGAVETQYF. The CDR3, as DNA: TGTGCCAGCAGCTTAGTCGGGGGGGCAGTGGAGACCCAGTACTTC.